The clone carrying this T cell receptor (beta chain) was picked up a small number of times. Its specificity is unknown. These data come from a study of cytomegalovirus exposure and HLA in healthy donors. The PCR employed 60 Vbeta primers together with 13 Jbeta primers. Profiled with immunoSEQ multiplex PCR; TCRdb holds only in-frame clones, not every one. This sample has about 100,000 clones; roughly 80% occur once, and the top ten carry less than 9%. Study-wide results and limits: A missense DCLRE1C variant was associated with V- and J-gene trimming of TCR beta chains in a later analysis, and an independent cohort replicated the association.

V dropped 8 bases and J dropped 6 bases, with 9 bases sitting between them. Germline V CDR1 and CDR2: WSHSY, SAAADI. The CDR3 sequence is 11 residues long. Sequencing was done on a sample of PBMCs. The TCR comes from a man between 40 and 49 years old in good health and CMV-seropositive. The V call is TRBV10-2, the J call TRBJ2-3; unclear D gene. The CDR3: CASGPGDTQYF. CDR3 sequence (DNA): TGCGCCAGCGGCCCAGGTGATACGCAGTATTTT.